Listed below are T cell receptor beta chains from one sample, sequenced in a study of regulatory T cells in long-lasting Graves disease. TCRdb ran MiXCR on the multiplex PCR reads and lists one entry per CDR3 protein. The table has roughly 400,000 distinct CDR3 sequences, over 12% seen once. These data are also associated with another study on T cells in Graves' hyperthyroidism and ophthalmopathy.

The sequenced sample was peripheral blood mononuclear cells (PBMCs), obtained at new diagnosis, from a patient treated with antithyroid drugs. The receptors originated from a woman between 40 and 55 years old with Graves disease. The CDR3 runs from the conserved cysteine through the conserved F or W. D genes are given only for firm matches. Size is stated for part of the rows, as once, few or many counts, or as a class when the clone is expanded.

clone size: many; V gene: TRBV5-5; D gene: -; CDR3 length: 14; J gene: TRBJ2-3; CDR3 DNA: TGTGCCAGCAGGCAGTATACTAGCACAGATACGCAGTATTTT; CDR3 protein: CASRQYTSTDTQYF
clone size: many; V gene: TRBV24-1; D gene: -; CDR3 length: 13; J gene: TRBJ1-6; CDR3 DNA: TGTGCCACCAGCCGGGACTGGGATTCACCCCTCCACTTT; CDR3 protein: CATSRDWDSPLHF
clone size: -; V gene: TRBV20-1; D gene: -; CDR3 length: 15; J gene: TRBJ2-2; CDR3 DNA: TGCAGTGCGGCACGACAGCCTCGACCCACCGGGGAGCTGTTTTTT; CDR3 protein: CSAARQPRPTGELFF
clone size: -; V gene: TRBV10-3; D gene: -; CDR3 length: 13; J gene: TRBJ2-7; CDR3 DNA: TGTGCCATCAGTGGTTCTAGCCCAAACGAGCAGTACTTC; CDR3 protein: CAISGSSPNEQYF
clone size: few; V gene: TRBV7-9; D gene: -; CDR3 length: 13; J gene: TRBJ2-1; CDR3 DNA: TGTGCCAGCAGCTCTATAGGGGAGTATGAGCAGTTCTTC; CDR3 protein: CASSSIGEYEQFF
clone size: many; V gene: TRBV11-2; D gene: TRBD2; CDR3 length: 15; J gene: TRBJ2-5; CDR3 DNA: TGTGCCAGCAGCTCGGGACTAGCGAAGCAAGAGACCCAGTACTTC; CDR3 protein: CASSSGLAKQETQYF
clone size: -; V gene: TRBV7-2; D gene: TRBD2; CDR3 length: 15; J gene: TRBJ2-2; CDR3 DNA: TGTGCCAGCAACCCAGGCGGGGGACGGACCGGGGAGCTGTTTTTT; CDR3 protein: CASNPGGGRTGELFF
clone size: few; V gene: TRBV12-3/TRBV12-4; D gene: TRBD2; CDR3 length: 16; J gene: TRBJ2-5; CDR3 DNA: TGTGCCAGCAGTTTTAGGACTAGCGGGAGCGTGGAGACCCAGTACTTC; CDR3 protein: CASSFRTSGSVETQYF
clone size: many; V gene: TRBV11-1; D gene: -; CDR3 length: 12; J gene: TRBJ2-5; CDR3 DNA: TGTGCCAGCAGCTTAATGTTGGAGACCCAGTACTTC; CDR3 protein: CASSLMLETQYF
clone size: many; V gene: TRBV7-9; D gene: -; CDR3 length: 15; J gene: TRBJ2-7; CDR3 DNA: TGTGCCAGCAGCATGCGGGACGGGTCAACCTACGAGCAGTACTTC; CDR3 protein: CASSMRDGSTYEQYF
clone size: many; V gene: TRBV11-2; D gene: -; CDR3 length: 15; J gene: TRBJ2-1; CDR3 DNA: TGTGCCAGCAGCTTGGGGGCGGAACTCTACAATGAGCAGTTCTTC; CDR3 protein: CASSLGAELYNEQFF
clone size: many; V gene: TRBV28; D gene: -; CDR3 length: 13; J gene: TRBJ2-7; CDR3 DNA: TGTGCCAGCAGTTTACAGTTGTGGGACGAGCAGTACTTC; CDR3 protein: CASSLQLWDEQYF
clone size: many; V gene: TRBV7-2; D gene: -; CDR3 length: 14; J gene: TRBJ2-7; CDR3 DNA: TGTGCCAGCAGCTCCCCGCGCGAGGAGTACGAGCAGTACTTC; CDR3 protein: CASSSPREEYEQYF
clone size: many; V gene: TRBV28; D gene: -; CDR3 length: 15; J gene: TRBJ2-1; CDR3 DNA: TGTGCCAGCAGTCTCCCAGGGGGGGCCTACAATGAGCAGTTCTTC; CDR3 protein: CASSLPGGAYNEQFF
clone size: -; V gene: TRBV5-4; D gene: -; CDR3 length: 16; J gene: TRBJ2-5; CDR3 DNA: TGTGCCAGCAGCTCGCCCTCGAGCGGACCGGGAGAGACCCAGTACTTC; CDR3 protein: CASSSPSSGPGETQYF
clone size: many; V gene: TRBV19; D gene: -; CDR3 length: 14; J gene: TRBJ1-5; CDR3 DNA: TGTGCCAGTACCTGGGGGAATAGCAATCAGCCCCAGCATTTT; CDR3 protein: CASTWGNSNQPQHF
clone size: many; V gene: TRBV10-3; D gene: -; CDR3 length: 12; J gene: TRBJ1-5; CDR3 DNA: TGTGCCATCAGTACAGGAAATCAGCCCCAGCATTTT; CDR3 protein: CAISTGNQPQHF
clone size: many; V gene: TRBV7-3; D gene: -; CDR3 length: 13; J gene: TRBJ2-3; CDR3 DNA: TGTGCCAGCAGCGCCGGGACAACAGATACGCAGTATTTT; CDR3 protein: CASSAGTTDTQYF
clone size: many; V gene: TRBV19; D gene: -; CDR3 length: 15; J gene: TRBJ2-1; CDR3 DNA: TGTGCCAGTAGTATCAACGGGGTTCGGGGAAATGAGCAGTTCTTC; CDR3 protein: CASSINGVRGNEQFF
clone size: -; V gene: TRBV7-3; D gene: -; CDR3 length: 14; J gene: TRBJ1-1; CDR3 DNA: TGTGCCAGCAGCAGATTGGGGGGTAACACTGAAGCTTTCTTT; CDR3 protein: CASSRLGGNTEAFF
clone size: -; V gene: TRBV6-2/TRBV6-3; D gene: -; CDR3 length: 14; J gene: TRBJ2-3; CDR3 DNA: TGTGCCAGCAGTTATAGAATCCGCCCAGATACGCAGTATTTT; CDR3 protein: CASSYRIRPDTQYF
clone size: many; V gene: TRBV7-8; D gene: -; CDR3 length: 16; J gene: TRBJ2-7; CDR3 DNA: TGTGCCAGCAGCTTAAACACGGGGGAAGCATCCTACGAGCAGTACTTC; CDR3 protein: CASSLNTGEASYEQYF
clone size: few; V gene: TRBV30; D gene: TRBD1; CDR3 length: 16; J gene: TRBJ2-3; CDR3 DNA: TGTGCCTGGAATAATCGGACAGGGAGTATCGCAGATACGCAGTATTTT; CDR3 protein: CAWNNRTGSIADTQYF
clone size: many; V gene: TRBV5-1; D gene: -; CDR3 length: 15; J gene: TRBJ2-6; CDR3 DNA: TGCGCCAGCAGCACGAACGGGGGTGGGGCCAACGTCCTGACTTTC; CDR3 protein: CASSTNGGGANVLTF
clone size: many; V gene: TRBV11-3; D gene: -; CDR3 length: 18; J gene: TRBJ1-1; CDR3 DNA: TGTGCCAGCAGCCGGGGGGGCAGGGCGATCGGTGGTAACACTGAAGCTTTCTTT; CDR3 protein: CASSRGGRAIGGNTEAFF
clone size: many; V gene: TRBV2; D gene: TRBD1; CDR3 length: 14; J gene: TRBJ2-7; CDR3 DNA: TGTGCCAGCAGTGGCCGGGACAGTCTCTACGAGCAGTACTTC; CDR3 protein: CASSGRDSLYEQYF
clone size: few; V gene: TRBV7-3; D gene: -; CDR3 length: 14; J gene: TRBJ2-7; CDR3 DNA: TGTGCCAGCAGCTTAAGCGGCACGACCTACGAGCAGTACTTC; CDR3 protein: CASSLSGTTYEQYF
clone size: many; V gene: TRBV28; D gene: -; CDR3 length: 15; J gene: TRBJ2-5; CDR3 DNA: TGTGCCAGCAGTCCATCCTTGACAGTACAAGAGACCCAGTACTTC; CDR3 protein: CASSPSLTVQETQYF
clone size: -; V gene: TRBV19; D gene: -; CDR3 length: 14; J gene: TRBJ2-3; CDR3 DNA: TGTGCCAGTAGTAGGAGACAGCTCACAGATACGCAGTATTTT; CDR3 protein: CASSRRQLTDTQYF
clone size: many; V gene: TRBV2; D gene: -; CDR3 length: 15; J gene: TRBJ2-3; CDR3 DNA: TGTGCCAGCAGTGAAGCGCTTGGCTCCTCAGATACGCAGTATTTT; CDR3 protein: CASSEALGSSDTQYF
clone size: few; V gene: TRBV5-1; D gene: TRBD2; CDR3 length: 17; J gene: TRBJ2-3; CDR3 DNA: TGCGCCAGCAGCTTCGGGACTAGCGGGGGAGGGACAGATACGCAGTATTTT; CDR3 protein: CASSFGTSGGGTDTQYF
clone size: many; V gene: TRBV12-3/TRBV12-4; D gene: TRBD2; CDR3 length: 18; J gene: TRBJ2-2; CDR3 DNA: TGTGCCAGCAGTTTAGGGGGACTAGCGGGAGGGCATACCGGGGAGCTGTTTTTT; CDR3 protein: CASSLGGLAGGHTGELFF
clone size: -; V gene: TRBV29-1; D gene: TRBD1; CDR3 length: 15; J gene: TRBJ2-3; CDR3 DNA: TGCAGCGTTGACTGGACAGGGGGCCTGACAGATACGCAGTATTTT; CDR3 protein: CSVDWTGGLTDTQYF
clone size: many; V gene: TRBV10-2; D gene: -; CDR3 length: 15; J gene: TRBJ2-3; CDR3 DNA: TGCGCCAGCTCCATACTAGCTGCTAGCACAGATACGCAGTATTTT; CDR3 protein: CASSILAASTDTQYF
clone size: few; V gene: TRBV20-1; D gene: TRBD2; CDR3 length: 17; J gene: TRBJ2-3; CDR3 DNA: TGCAGTGCTAGTGATAGCGGGAGGGCCACGGTTACAGATACGCAGTATTTT; CDR3 protein: CSASDSGRATVTDTQYF
clone size: few; V gene: TRBV6-5; D gene: -; CDR3 length: 16; J gene: TRBJ2-2; CDR3 DNA: TGTGCCAGCAGTTACTCGGGCTACCAAGACACCGGGGAGCTGTTTTTT; CDR3 protein: CASSYSGYQDTGELFF
clone size: many; V gene: TRBV27; D gene: -; CDR3 length: 15; J gene: TRBJ2-1; CDR3 DNA: TGTGCCAGCAGTTTATCCCACCTCATAATCAATGAGCAGTTCTTC; CDR3 protein: CASSLSHLIINEQFF
clone size: many; V gene: TRBV11-2; D gene: -; CDR3 length: 16; J gene: TRBJ2-2; CDR3 DNA: TGTGCCAGCAGCTTAGATTGGGGGCCCGACACCGGGGAGCTGTTTTTT; CDR3 protein: CASSLDWGPDTGELFF
clone size: many; V gene: TRBV13; D gene: -; CDR3 length: 14; J gene: TRBJ2-1; CDR3 DNA: TGCGCCAGCAGCGACCCGAGGTCCGAGTTTGAGCAGTTCTTC; CDR3 protein: CASSDPRSEFEQFF
clone size: many; V gene: TRBV11-2; D gene: TRBD1; CDR3 length: 14; J gene: TRBJ1-2; CDR3 DNA: TGTGCCAGCAGCTTAACCGGGACAGGAGAAGGCTACACCTTC; CDR3 protein: CASSLTGTGEGYTF
clone size: -; V gene: TRBV5-4; D gene: -; CDR3 length: 13; J gene: TRBJ2-1; CDR3 DNA: TGTGCCAGCTGGGCAGAAACGAAGAATGAGCAGTTCTTC; CDR3 protein: CASWAETKNEQFF
clone size: many; V gene: TRBV6-5; D gene: -; CDR3 length: 13; J gene: TRBJ2-2; CDR3 DNA: TGTGCCAGCAGTTATCTGGGCGCCGGGGAGCTGTTTTTT; CDR3 protein: CASSYLGAGELFF
clone size: many; V gene: TRBV6-2/TRBV6-3; D gene: -; CDR3 length: 16; J gene: TRBJ1-1; CDR3 DNA: TGTGCCAGCAGAACCACCGGGGCCCAGATCTACACTGAAGCTTTCTTT; CDR3 protein: CASRTTGAQIYTEAFF
clone size: -; V gene: TRBV18; D gene: -; CDR3 length: 14; J gene: TRBJ2-3; CDR3 DNA: TGTGCCAGCCAAGCGCGGGGGCAAACAGATACGCAGTATTTT; CDR3 protein: CASQARGQTDTQYF
clone size: -; V gene: TRBV5-5; D gene: -; CDR3 length: 15; J gene: TRBJ2-3; CDR3 DNA: TGTGCCAGCAGCTTGGTAGGGGAGTTCACAGATACGCAGTATTTT; CDR3 protein: CASSLVGEFTDTQYF